The 17 T cell receptor beta chains below come from one sample, sequenced in a study of vaccination and CD4 T cells after COVID-19. In TCRdb, the PCR reads were re-called with MiXCR into one record per CDR3 protein. Of under 30,000 distinct CDR3 sequences in the sample, about 46% were seen once. Documented time point: late sampling 161 to 241 days after vaccination in three convalescent patients. This sample comprised CD4+ T cells from blood, obtained about 7 months after SARS-CoV-2 vaccination. The receptors here all came from a human donor who had recovered from COVID-19.

This clonotype was counted between two and nine times. The rearrangement uses TRBV24-1 and TRBJ2-7; 8 positions match TRBD1. Germline CDR1 KGHDR, CDR2 SFDVKD. V lost 7 bases and J lost 0; bases outside the gene matches: 19. The CDR3 is made up of 19 amino acids. DNA of the CDR3: TGTGCCACCAGAAACCTTCGGGACAGGACGCTCACGAGCTCCTACGAGCAGTACTTC. Its translation is CATRNLRDRTLTSSYEQYF.

Here the CDR3 reads CASSYISAGTEQYF. The CDR3 DNA reads as TGTGCCAGCAGTTATATAAGCGCCGGGACCGAGCAGTACTTC. The V call is TRBV6-2 or TRBV6-3, the J call TRBJ2-7; either TRBD1 or TRBD2 may supply D (5 bases each). CDR3 length equals 14 residues. Germline loops: CDR1 MNHEY, CDR2 SVGEGT. Trimming cost V 3 bases and J 6 bases, with 15 bases left between them.

The table lists this clonotype with a few counts. The chain has TRBV24-1 and TRBJ1-1, with D uncertain. V dropped 9 bases and J dropped 2 bases, with 9 bases sitting between them. Germline loops: CDR1 KGHDR, CDR2 SFDVKD. This CDR3 has 12 amino acids. The CDR3 region has the DNA TGTGCCACCCAGACGGGCAACACTGAAGCTTTCTTT. Encoded protein: CATQTGNTEAFF.

This rearrangement joins TRBV20-1 to TRBJ2-1, with 14 bases aligning to TRBD2. The V and J ends lost 6 bases and 7 bases, in that order; junction bases with no gene match: 11. CDR1 is DFQATT, CDR2 SNEGSKA, per germline (reference sequence). CDR3 size: 16 residues. CDR3 nucleotide sequence: TGCAGTGCCAACACTGCCGGGACTAGCGGGAGTAATGAGCAGTTCTTC. Amino acid sequence: CSANTAGTSGSNEQFF.

This sequence joins TRBV20-1 and TRBJ2-3; no clear D gene. Germline V lookup: CDR1 DFQATT, CDR2 SNEGSKA (reference sequence). Trimming took 1 base from V and 2 from J, leaving 7 bases between them. The CDR3 covers 13 residues. The CDR3 is CSARVRTTDTQYF. For the CDR3, the DNA is TGCAGTGCTAGAGTGCGGACCACAGATACGCAGTATTTT.

The CDR3: CASSKERGHGPYEQYF. The CDR3 nucleotides read TGTGCCAGCAGCAAAGAAAGGGGGCACGGCCCTTACGAGCAGTACTTC. The genes are TRBV21-1 and TRBJ2-7; no DNA check was done on the table's D call, TRBD1. TRBV21-1 represents a pseudogene. This CDR3 has 16 residues.

V and J are TRBV29-1 and TRBJ2-3; 7 bases match TRBD1. The germline V gene encodes CDR1 SQVTM and CDR2 ANQGSEA. CDR3 size: 13 residues. Trimming removed 5 bases from V and 4 bases from J; junction bases left unmatched: 6. The CDR3 spells CSVMTGISDTQYF. The CDR3 DNA follows: TGCAGCGTTATGACAGGGATCTCAGATACGCAGTATTTT.

The chain recombines TRBV24-1 with TRBJ2-7, with D hard to call. CDR1 KGHDR and CDR2 SFDVKD come from the germline V gene. This CDR3 is built from 12 residues. Trimming stripped 2 bases from V and 6 bases from J, with 7 bases between. The CDR3 loop is CATSDSGFEQYF. As DNA, the CDR3 is TGTGCCACCAGTGATTCGGGCTTCGAGCAGTACTTC.

The rearrangement links TRBV6-1 to TRBJ2-7; 12 nucleotides match TRBD2. CDR3 length equals 19 residues. The junction had 14 bases not matched to a gene; V was cut back by 2 bases and J by 3 bases. Germline V gives CDR1 MNHNS, CDR2 SASEGT. Written as DNA, the CDR3 is TGTGCCAGCAGTGAATTTAACCCAACCATGACTAGCGGGAGCTACGAGCAGTACTTC. Its translation is CASSEFNPTMTSGSYEQYF.

This clonotype was detected a few times. The chain employs TRBV7-8 and TRBJ2-7; possible D gene TRBD2, 6 bases. The germline V and J ends were trimmed by 6 bases and 0 bases, with 12 bases remaining between them. Germline assignment: CDR1 SGHVS and CDR2 FQNEAQ. The CDR3 has 14 residues. The CDR3 here is CASREGTSSYEQYF. CDR3 bases: TGTGCCAGCAGGGAGGGGACCAGCTCCTACGAGCAGTACTTC.

This clonotype is medium-sized. The V call is TRBV15, the J call TRBJ1-5; no clear D gene. V was trimmed by 4 bases and J by 3 bases, leaving 10 bases between them. This CDR3 is 14 amino acids long. The germline V gene has CDR1 LNHNV and CDR2 YYDKDF (reference sequence). The CDR3: CATSTRVYNQPQHF. The CDR3 nucleotides read TGTGCCACCAGCACCCGGGTTTACAATCAGCCCCAGCATTTT.

The chain couples TRBV19 to TRBJ2-6; 11 bases map to TRBD2. Trimming at V came to 7 bases and at J to 2 bases, leaving 10 bases not matched to a gene. Germline assignment: CDR1 LNHDA and CDR2 SQIVND (reference sequence). The CDR3 is 18 residues long. The CDR3 loop is CASTSILAGEPGANVLTF. The CDR3 region has the DNA TGTGCCAGTACCTCGATACTAGCGGGAGAGCCTGGGGCCAACGTCCTGACTTTC.

This clonotype came up once. The chain couples TRBV6-1 to TRBJ2-1; 12 bases map to TRBD1. The CDR3 runs 17 residues. CDR1 MNHNS and CDR2 SASEGT come from the germline V gene. V shed 4 bases, J shed 4 bases, and the junction held 8 bases outside the gene matches. The CDR3 region is CASSAGQGAGPYNEQFF. DNA for the CDR3: TGTGCCAGCAGTGCGGGACAGGGGGCGGGCCCGTACAATGAGCAGTTCTTC.

This rearrangement joins TRBV19 to TRBJ2-1, with 13 bases matching TRBD2. V was clipped by 4 bases and J by 8 bases; unmatched bases: 5. CDR1 is LNHDA and CDR2 is SQIVND in the germline V gene (reference sequence). This CDR3 contains 15 residues. Here the CDR3 reads CASSRTSGSPHEQFF. The CDR3 bases are TGTGCCAGTAGTAGGACTAGCGGGAGTCCCCATGAGCAGTTCTTC.

The table lists this clonotype with a few counts. V and J are TRBV20-1 and TRBJ1-1; maybe TRBD1 (5 bases). V lost 5 bases and J 0 bases, leaving 16 bases between the germline ends. Per the germline V gene, CDR1 is DFQATT and CDR2 is SNEGSKA (reference sequence). This CDR3 spans 15 amino acids. The CDR3 reads CSAPSPDSLNTEAFF. In nucleotides, the CDR3 is TGCAGTGCTCCAAGCCCTGACAGCCTGAACACTGAAGCTTTCTTT.

This clonotype was counted a few times. The chain employs TRBV27 and TRBJ2-7; 9 nucleotides match TRBD1. V lost 6 bases and J lost 3; bases outside the gene matches: 9. CDR3 size: 15 residues. Germline CDR1 is MNHEY and CDR2 is SMNVEV (reference sequence). CDR3 in amino acids: CASSYSGTGIYEQYF. The CDR3 DNA follows: TGTGCCAGCAGCTACTCCGGGACAGGGATCTACGAGCAGTACTTC.

V is TRBV6-1 and J is TRBJ2-4; D ambiguous. Germline-derived CDR1 and CDR2 are MNHNS and SASEGT. This CDR3 contains 15 residues. V was pared by 5 bases and J by 3 bases, with 14 bases between. The CDR3 nucleotides read TGTGCCAGCAGTCTAATACTTCCGAACAAAAACATTCAGTACTTC. It is translated as CASSLILPNKNIQYF.